These T cell receptor beta chains were read from a single sample in a study of a mutant IDH1 vaccine in newly diagnosed glioma. Measured with immunoSEQ multiplex PCR; TCRdb has only the in-frame clones, and not every one. Of about 65,000 clones listed, around 83% are singletons. The antigens of these receptors remain unknown. Specimen: PBMCs, collected from a glioma patient whose treatment included an IDH1 peptide vaccine. These TCRs come from a young man with glioma. Both conserved end residues are trimmed from each CDR3.

v_call cdr3_aa
TRBV25-1 ASSGRGVGQPQH
TRBV7-9 ASSSDRGRIPGTDTQY
TRBV5-1 ASSLDRGSDYGYT
TRBV7-7 ASSLASTGVPYNEQF
TRBV11-2 ASSSGTALTYEQY
TRBV9 ASSVPGLTESDTQY
TRBV4-1 ASSHPGTGSYNEQF
TRBV6-5 ASSYSGSSYNSPLH
TRBV28 ASRTGFEGPTEAF
TRBV10-3 ASHGGNNQPQH
TRBV7-9 ASSFRQNHGNTIY
TRBV7-9 ASSLVGALWDTQY
TRBV4-2 ASSQARRSAYEQY
TRBV7-9 ASSFRTANTEAF
TRBV5-1 ASSTKGALNTEAF
TRBV9 ASSAGGVYSNQPQH
TRBV10-3 AISEFTSGGAAEQF
TRBV5-4 ASSLPPGQNNYGYT
TRBV19 ASSIDPWNTEAF
TRBV29-1 SLGDRDRTDTQY
TRBV27 ASPPADTRNYGYT
TRBV5-4 ASSNRGRNSYEQY
TRBV15 ATSSPARGNYGYT
TRBV27 ASSLSGQNNQPQH
TRBV4-2 ASSPGGNQPQH
TRBV11-2 ASSLSLSGVEQY
TRBV25-1 ASTALGGNEKLF
TRBV6-5 ASSPLENNEQF
TRBV27 ASSLIPGQGGEQY
TRBV4-2 ASSLGQGYANEKLF
TRBV28 ASSHRGNYGYT
TRBV6-5 ASSYEGLGYEQY
TRBV7-9 ASSTRARGGLDTQY
TRBV5-6 ASSRTTGAHVH
TRBV6-1 ASRRGAVQETQY
TRBV28 ASSLSAGINEKLF
TRBV29-1 SVESGRGYGYT